This TCR beta chain was profiled in a study of neurological immune-mediated disorders. Whole-study findings and limits: TCR-beta repertoires seemed private in all groups, with no expanded CDR3 amino acid sequences shared.

Many counts were recorded for this clonotype. What it binds is unknown. Synthesis of cDNA used 5'RACE (with 10-nucleotide random UMIs). MiXCR, run by TCRdb on the 5' RACE reads, gives a single entry per CDR3 protein. Of 18,000 or so distinct CDR3 sequences in the sample, 12% to 15% were seen once. V lost 4 bases and J 5 bases, leaving 20 bases between the germline ends. The CDR3 has 17 residues. Germline values: CDR1 LNHDA, CDR2 SQIVND (reference sequence). The TCR comes from a woman aged 55-70 years with HTLV-1-associated myelopathy (HAM/TSP). The V and J genes are TRBV19 and TRBJ2-2; no clear D. Sequencing was carried out using CD4+ T cells from blood. CDR3 amino acids: CASSKPAFGDRTGELFF. The CDR3 DNA reads TGTGCCAGTAGTAAGCCCGCGTTTGGGGATCGTACCGGGGAGCTGTTTTTT.